The entry below gives a single T cell receptor (beta chain) sequence along with its context. In its sample, this clone was seen a few times. This clone's antigen is unknown. The input lacks base qualities; no much larger clone sits a single base away. This sample stems from a study of cytomegalovirus exposure and HLA in healthy donors (dated by TCRdb to about 2017). Regarding the research as a whole: An earlier analysis of 587 of the donors reported 276 Gb of sequence data and around 120 million unique TCR beta sequences obtained from about 179 million T cells. An earlier analysis of 587 of the donors used high-throughput TCR beta sequencing to judge whether each TCR beta V gene segment behaved as functional or pseudogenic. Of the 300 to 500 genotyped donors, 70% to 90% were placed in the genetic ancestry cluster associated with self-reported Caucasian donors. Using immunosequencing, the study profiled T cell repertoires from 500 to 800 subjects and related those repertoires to cytomegalovirus serostatus. Genome-wide SNP genotypes for about three fifths of the roughly 670 donors were used in a later genetic analysis, which treated that subset as a discovery cohort. A later analysis re-analyzed previously published TCR beta repertoires from several hundred donors and added high-resolution HLA genotyping to study TCR occurrence patterns. To predict cytomegalovirus infection status, the study combined high-throughput TCR immunosequencing, statistical association of individual TCRs with disease status, and machine learning. Around 320 gigabases of sequencing data and 70 million to 100 million unique TCR sequences were included in an early release covering several hundred HLA-typed donors. Donor age, sex, ethnicity and CMV serostatus were compiled together with the repertoire data. Typing coverage differed by locus: A, B, C, DRB1 and DQB1 were typed in about 629-640 donors, DQA1 in approximately 520, DPA1 in some 570, and DPB1 in about 450. Rather than using new phenotypic data, the later analysis identified candidate immune exposures from TCR beta sequences and from how often those sequences occurred across donors. On average, 235,054 unique TCR beta nucleotide sequences were sequenced per donor among some 430 genotyped donors of the cohort, with approximately 18% of those sequences being non-productive. The aim of the study was to test whether cataloging public T cell receptors could identify signatures of past pathogen exposure. A separate validation cohort of 100 to 150 different subjects was used in addition to the roughly 700-subject first cohort. Because of strong linkage in the cohort, five DR-DQ haplotypes were treated as single units for association and clustering. All discovery cohort repertoires had been generated on a single sequencing platform. Class I and class II HLA loci were covered by the typing at four-digit resolution. Results the study describes overall, beyond this receptor: Correlated functional status among segregating V segments might be attributable to linkage disequilibrium, but an unknown experimental factor could not be ruled out. In a later genetic analysis, a missense DCLRE1C variant was associated with V-gene and J-gene trimming of TCR beta chains, and the association was replicated in an independent cohort. In an earlier analysis of 450 to 750 of the donors, most TCR beta V segments appeared in productive rearrangements about 87% or about 30% of the time, broadly matching IMGT annotations. Immune exposure information for the cohort was limited to CMV serostatus. A later analysis found that TCR association rates varied across HLA loci, with DRB1 alleles showing the most associated TCRs and HLA-C alleles the fewest. Several of the top co-occurrence clusters appeared to be linked to parvovirus B19, influenza, CMV and Epstein-Barr virus, according to a later analysis. Seventeen rarely observed V segments, including chromosome 9 orphons, were excluded from the earlier analysis of a few hundred of the donors because counts were too low. Because HLA typing was missing for some donors at each locus, association tests included only the typed subset. A further reported finding was that TCR beta sequences accurately predicted the HLA-A and HLA-B alleles for most subjects in the first cohort. This cohort had only TCR beta chains sequenced, and the lack of alpha or paired-chain data limited which features could be detected. The authors suggested that the approach could potentially be extended to other disease states and immunological phenotypes. Compared with the approximately 720-donor mean, donors in an Asian-associated ancestry cluster had fewer N-insertions in productive TCRs, according to a later genetic analysis. In a later analysis, most CMV-associated TCR beta chains were found to appear HLA-restricted, with HLA associations seemingly driven largely by CMV exposure. In a later analysis, HLA-associated TCR beta chains were found to be more clonally expanded and to have lower generation probabilities than equally common non-associated chains. Assigning TCR associations to individual alleles was difficult when HLA alleles, especially DR and DQ, strongly co-occurred. Presence/absence analyses assumed roughly uniform sequencing depth across donors, an assumption that may not hold. A few of the identified cytomegalovirus-associated TCR beta chains were confirmed in vitro to be specific for cytomegalovirus antigens. The sequencing pipeline was judged likely to have produced a cluster of highly shared sequence variants as a technical artifact. In the study, roughly 160 TCR beta chains were listed as associated with cytomegalovirus. A later analysis associated approximately 17,000 TCR beta sequences with specific HLA alleles at a false discovery rate of 0.05. Most TCR sequences were observed very rarely across donors, whereas some public TCRs were present in many individuals. The classifier was reported to diagnose cytomegalovirus status with high specificity and sensitivity in both the original cohort and the validation cohort.

Library preparation was by the immunoSEQ multiplex PCR assay. A mixture of 60 forward primers for TCR Vbeta segments and 13 reverse primers for TCR Jbeta segments was used in the multiplex PCR. The CDR3 region of rearranged TCR beta genes was amplified from genomic DNA by a multiplex PCR assay. The amplified TCR beta libraries were sequenced on the Illumina HiSeq System as 87-base-pair reads. On the authors' methods: In a later analysis, some 80 million unique TCR beta chains were counted across the roughly 670 repertoires, and roughly 10 million of these chains were shared by at least two donors. Raw reads were error-corrected and collapsed into unique sequences by a nearest-neighbor algorithm in which closely related sequences were merged to remove PCR and sequencing errors. V, D and J gene segments were assigned by aligning CDR3 sequences to IMGT reference sequences. For a sequence to be retained, at least a six-nucleotide match to both a V gene segment and a J gene segment was required. Rearrangements were called productive when the CDR3 lacked stop codons and stayed in frame with V and J; all others were non-productive. Following IMGT convention, CDR3 was defined as the stretch from the second conserved V-encoded cysteine to the conserved J-encoded phenylalanine. The earlier analysis of about 560 of the donors excluded any sequence lacking an unambiguous match to a single V gene segment. An earlier analysis of 587 of the donors classified V segments as functional when productive rearrangements were above 56.7% and as segregating when the standard deviation between donors was above 5%. To diagnose cytomegalovirus status from the catalog of TCR beta chain sequences, a statistical classification framework was built. In a later analysis, TCR nucleotide sequences were compared against IMGT/GENE-DB human TR gene sequences so that V and J genes could be assigned. A later analysis assigned CDR3 sequences and most-parsimonious VDJ recombination scenarios with the TCRdist pipeline. In a later analysis, every TCR beta chain was defined by the combination of its CDR3 amino acid sequence and its V-gene family, and reads without a unique V-gene family were dropped. In a later analysis, several hundred highly shared, low-generation-probability nucleotide sequences were removed to address suspected cross-contamination and a sequencing artifact. In a later analysis, a clonal expansion index was calculated for each public chain from normalized within-repertoire ranks of inferred template counts. A later analysis computed generation probabilities with a VDJ recombination model fitted to out-of-frame rearrangements, and checked the results against IGoR. A later analysis scored TCR-TCR, TCR-HLA and TCR-CMV co-occurrence with hypergeometric tests, applying a repertoire-size bias correction to TCR pairs. To estimate false discovery rates, a later analysis permuted the HLA or CMV assignments 20 times. In a later analysis, co-occurring TCRs were grouped with DBSCAN, and TCRdist sequence similarity was added when clustering was performed within HLA-allele-positive subsets. For co-occurrence clustering, repertoires with fewer than 30,000 or more than 120,000 public chains were excluded, along with four to six repertoires with anomalous nucleotide sharing. TCRdb's version of the immuneACCESS table is confined to in-frame rearrangements and falls short of the full clone set. An unresolved V gene accounts for under half of the shortfall where checked; the remainder is of unknown origin. That table gives V, J and clone size, and the DNA gave D and trimming. The sample table contains 90,000 to 130,000 clones; only one count was recorded for 79% of them. About 3% of the sample goes to the ten largest clones.

The cohort was made up of approximately 670 healthy bone marrow donors. Cohort members were all nominally healthy when sampled, although unrecorded immune exposures were likely present. The donor was CMV seropositive and belonged to the group of 250 to 300 seropositive cohort members. Every donor gave a peripheral blood sample, and the peripheral blood mononuclear cells from that sample were used for TCR beta sequencing. Genomic DNA was extracted from the blood cell samples with the Qiagen DNeasy Blood Extraction Kit. The clonotype originates from a woman under 30 in good health and CMV-seropositive. The sequenced material came from PBMCs.

CDR3 sequence: CATLRGDGRNEQFF. The nucleotide sequence reads TGTGCCACACTCCGGGGAGACGGACGTAATGAGCAGTTCTTC. The receptor chain draws on TRBV2 and TRBJ2-1, with TRBD2 tentatively as D gene (5 bases match). The CDR3 spans 14 residues, from the cysteine through the phenylalanine. The retained sequence is limited to the CDR3, 42 bases, with the frame set at the first base. Sequences SNHLY (CDR1) and FYNNEI (CDR2) are obtained from the germline V gene. V is pared back by 10 bases and J by 7 bases, with 20 bases lying between the germline termini. Here the CDR3 is joined to the reference TRBV2 and TRBJ2-1 genes, and the full variable domain is: EPEVTQTPSHQVTQMGQEVILRCVPISNHLYFYWYRQILGQKVEFLVSFYNNEISEKSEIFDDQFSVERPDGSNFTLKIRSTKLEDSAMYFCATLRGDGRNEQFFGPGTRLTVL.